This entry lists 14 T cell receptor beta chains sequenced from one sample in a study of cytomegalovirus exposure and HLA in healthy donors. PCR was performed using 60 Vbeta and 13 Jbeta primers. Some clones are missing from TCRdb's copy, which holds only in-frame ones; the method was immunoSEQ multiplex PCR. The data hold tens of thousands of clones, with 70% to 80% observed a single time. The specimen was PBMCs. These receptors were taken from a woman aged 40 to 50 in good health and CMV-seropositive.

The rearrangement joins TRBV5-6 to TRBJ1-1, with a possible D match to TRBD1 (6 bases). V lost 3 bases to trimming and J lost 1 base, with 10 bases between them. Per germline, CDR1 SGHDT and CDR2 YYEEEE. This CDR3 contains 14 residues. DNA of the CDR3: TGTGCCAGCAGCTGGGACACCGAGAACACTGAAGCTTTCTTT. This encodes CASSWDTENTEAFF.

The CDR3 here is CASSYRGSYEQYF. In nucleotides, the CDR3 is TGTGCCAGCAGTTACAGGGGATCCTACGAGCAGTACTTC. The chain is built from TRBV6-5 and TRBJ2-7; perhaps TRBD1 as D (5 bases). The CDR3 consists of 13 residues. The V and J ends lost 2 bases and 1 base respectively, with 6 bases between them. Germline V gene data show CDR1 as MNHEY and CDR2 as SVGAGI.

This chain links TRBV19 with TRBJ2-1, with a weak D call TRBD2 (6 bases). Germline CDR1 and CDR2: LNHDA and SQIVND (reference sequence). The CDR3 runs 14 residues. The V end was cut by 7 bases, the J end by 0 bases, with 10 bases between. CDR3 region: CASNSGSSYNEQFF. CDR3 bases: TGTGCCAGTAATAGCGGCAGCTCCTACAATGAGCAGTTCTTC.

This chain uses TRBV19 with TRBJ2-7; TRBD2 might be the D (6 bases). CDR3 size: 16 residues. V was trimmed by 4 bases and J by 4 bases, leaving 20 bases between them. From germline, CDR1 is LNHDA and CDR2 SQIVND (reference sequence). The DNA of the CDR3 is TGTGCCAGTAGTACCCCAGGGAGGACCGGGGGTTACGAGCAGTACTTC. It codes for CASSTPGRTGGYEQYF.

This rearrangement joins TRBV6-1 to TRBJ1-5; D call uncertain. CDR3 length: 15 amino acids. Trimming stripped 3 bases from V and 7 bases from J, with 16 bases between. Germline lookup yields CDR1 MNHNS and CDR2 SASEGT. CDR3 protein: CASSEGLIGSQPQHF. The DNA of the CDR3 is TGTGCCAGCAGTGAGGGTCTTATAGGGAGCCAGCCCCAGCATTTT.

The CDR3 DNA sequence: TGTGCCAGCAGGGGGACTAGCGGGGGGGCCTCGGATGAGCAGTTCTTC. Translation: CASRGTSGGASDEQFF. The chain employs TRBV2 and TRBJ2-1; 16 bases match TRBD2. Trimming removed 6 bases from V and 8 bases from J; junction bases left unmatched: 7. The CDR3 totals 16 residues. In germline, CDR1 is SNHLY, CDR2 FYNNEI. The whole variable domain, remainder taken from reference TRBV2 and TRBJ2-1, is EPEVTQTPSHQVTQMGQEVILRCVPISNHLYFYWYRQILGQKVEFLVSFYNNEISEKSEIFDDQFSVERPDGSNFTLKIRSTKLEDSAMYFCASRGTSGGASDEQFFGPGTRLTVL.

This clone was detected only a few times. The V and J genes are TRBV6-1 and TRBJ1-4, with a tentative D call TRBD1 (6 bases). The CDR3 sequence is 15 residues long. Germline-derived CDR1 and CDR2 are MNHNS and SASEGT. Trimming took off 6 bases at V and 4 bases at J, with 15 bases between the two ends. CDR3 region: CASRVSTGINEKLFF. In nucleotides, the CDR3 is TGTGCCAGCAGGGTATCGACAGGTATTAATGAAAAACTGTTTTTT.

The chain has TRBV9 and TRBJ2-6, with D possibly TRBD1 on 5 matching bases. Germline CDR1 SGDLS, CDR2 YYNGEE. With 1 base removed from V and 4 bases from J, the gap between germline ends came to 15 bases. This CDR3 contains 17 residues. The DNA of the CDR3 is TGTGCCAGCAGCGTACCCGAGTGGGGCTCCGGGGCCAACGTCCTGACTTTC. Protein sequence: CASSVPEWGSGANVLTF.

The chain joins TRBV7-2 to TRBJ2-6, with unresolved D. The CDR3 has 14 amino acids. Germline assignment: CDR1 SGHTA and CDR2 FQGNSA. Deletions cut 3 bases from V and 1 base from J, with 4 bases between. The CDR3 coding sequence is TGTGCCAGCAGCTTTGTATCTGGGGCCAACGTCCTGACTTTC. Protein product: CASSFVSGANVLTF.

The table lists this clone with a count of one. The V and J genes are TRBV9 and TRBJ2-3; TRBD2 might be the D (6 bases). This CDR3 has 16 residues. V shed 4 bases and J shed 2 bases, with 17 bases lying between them. Germline loops: CDR1 SGDLS, CDR2 YYNGEE. CDR3 DNA sequence: TGTGCCAGCAGCCAAGGTTTGGGGACTCTCACAGATACGCAGTATTTT. Translating it yields CASSQGLGTLTDTQYF.

The rearrangement joins TRBV6-1 to TRBJ1-2; 9 bases line up with TRBD1. The CDR3 covers 15 residues. Trimming took 3 bases from V and 4 from J; bases not matched to a gene: 6. Germline V lookup: CDR1 MNHNS, CDR2 SASEGT. CDR3 sequence (DNA): TGTGCCAGCAGTGAGGACAGGGGAGTATTCTATGGCTACACCTTC. Its protein product is CASSEDRGVFYGYTF.

The chain uses TRBV5-4 and TRBJ2-5; D may be TRBD1 (8 bases). Trimming pared 0 bases from V and 5 bases from J, leaving 20 bases between. Per germline, CDR1 SGHNT and CDR2 YYREEE (reference sequence). This CDR3 comprises 17 residues. The CDR3 protein is CASSLVPTGGAPETQYF. CDR3 coding DNA: TGTGCCAGCAGCTTGGTACCCACAGGGGGGGCTCCCGAGACCCAGTACTTC.

This clone showed up just once. DNA for the CDR3: TGTGCCAGCAGCAAAGTTGGGGGAGGCTATGGCTACACCTTC. It specifies CASSKVGGGYGYTF. The V and J genes are TRBV21-1 and TRBJ1-2. TRBV21-1 is an annotated pseudogene. The CDR3 sequence is 14 residues long.

The chain is built from TRBV27 and TRBJ2-7; 9 bases agree with TRBD1. The CDR3 has 18 amino acids. Trimming took 4 bases from V and 2 from J; bases not matched to a gene: 15. CDR1 is MNHEY and CDR2 is SMNVEV in the germline V gene (reference sequence). The CDR3 sequence is CASSSGLSWDRVPYEQYF. Here the CDR3 DNA reads TGTGCCAGCAGTTCGGGGTTAAGTTGGGACAGGGTGCCCTACGAGCAGTACTTC.